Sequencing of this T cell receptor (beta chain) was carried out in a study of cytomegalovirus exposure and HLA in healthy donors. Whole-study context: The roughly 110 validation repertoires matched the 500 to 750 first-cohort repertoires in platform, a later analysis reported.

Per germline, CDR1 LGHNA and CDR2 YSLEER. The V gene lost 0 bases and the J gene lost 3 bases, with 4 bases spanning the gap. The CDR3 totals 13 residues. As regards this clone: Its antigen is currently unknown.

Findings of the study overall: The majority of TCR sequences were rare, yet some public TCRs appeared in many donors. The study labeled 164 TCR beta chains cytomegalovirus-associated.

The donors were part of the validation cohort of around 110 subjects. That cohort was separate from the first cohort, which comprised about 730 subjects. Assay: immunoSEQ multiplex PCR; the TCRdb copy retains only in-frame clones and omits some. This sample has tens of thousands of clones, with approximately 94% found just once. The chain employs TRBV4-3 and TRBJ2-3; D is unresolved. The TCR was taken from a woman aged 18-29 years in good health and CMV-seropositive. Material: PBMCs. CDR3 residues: CASSQEATDTQYF. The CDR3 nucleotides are TGCGCCAGCAGCCAAGAGGCTACAGATACGCAGTATTTT.